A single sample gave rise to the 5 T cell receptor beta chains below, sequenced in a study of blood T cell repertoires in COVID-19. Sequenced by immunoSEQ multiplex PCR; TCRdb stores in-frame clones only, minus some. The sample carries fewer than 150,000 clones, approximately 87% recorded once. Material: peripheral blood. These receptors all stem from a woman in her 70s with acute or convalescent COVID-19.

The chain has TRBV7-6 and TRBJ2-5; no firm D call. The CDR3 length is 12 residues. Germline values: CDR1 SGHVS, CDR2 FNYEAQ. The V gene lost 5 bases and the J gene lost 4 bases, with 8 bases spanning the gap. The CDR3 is CASSPLAETQYF. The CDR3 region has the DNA TGTGCCAGCAGCCCTCTGGCAGAGACCCAGTACTTC.

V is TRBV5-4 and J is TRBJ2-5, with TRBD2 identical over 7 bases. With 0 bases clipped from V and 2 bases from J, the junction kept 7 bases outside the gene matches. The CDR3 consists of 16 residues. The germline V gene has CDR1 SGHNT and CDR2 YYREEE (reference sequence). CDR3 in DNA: TGTGCCAGCAGCTTGGCCGGGGGACTACAACAAGAGACCCAGTACTTC. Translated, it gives CASSLAGGLQQETQYF.

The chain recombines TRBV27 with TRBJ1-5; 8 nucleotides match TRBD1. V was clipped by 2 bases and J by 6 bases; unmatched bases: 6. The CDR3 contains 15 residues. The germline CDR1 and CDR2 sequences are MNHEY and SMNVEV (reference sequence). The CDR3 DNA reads TGTGCCAGCAGTTTAATAGGACAGGGTAGTCAGCCCCAGCATTTT. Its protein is CASSLIGQGSQPQHF.

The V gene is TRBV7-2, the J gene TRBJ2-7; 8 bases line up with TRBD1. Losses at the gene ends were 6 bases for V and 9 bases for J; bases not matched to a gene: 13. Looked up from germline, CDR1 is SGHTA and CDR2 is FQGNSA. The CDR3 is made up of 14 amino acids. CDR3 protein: CASSPGQARAGQYF. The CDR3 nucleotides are TGTGCCAGCAGTCCGGGACAGGCCCGTGCGGGGCAGTACTTC.

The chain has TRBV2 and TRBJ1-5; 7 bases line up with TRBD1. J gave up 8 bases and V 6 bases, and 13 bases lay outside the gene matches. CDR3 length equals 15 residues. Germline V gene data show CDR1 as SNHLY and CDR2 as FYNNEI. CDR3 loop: CASRSGTERLKPQHF. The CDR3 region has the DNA TGTGCCAGCAGGTCCGGGACAGAGCGTTTGAAGCCCCAGCATTTT. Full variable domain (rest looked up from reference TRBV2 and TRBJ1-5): EPEVTQTPSHQVTQMGQEVILRCVPISNHLYFYWYRQILGQKVEFLVSFYNNEISEKSEIFDDQFSVERPDGSNFTLKIRSTKLEDSAMYFCASRSGTERLKPQHFGDGTRLSIL.